These 8 T cell receptor beta chains originate from one sample sequenced in a study of T cell responses to AZD1222 COVID-19 vaccine. Method: immunoSEQ multiplex PCR; TCRdb's copy keeps in-frame clones and lacks some. The top ten hold 17% of the sample, which has some 110,000 clones, roughly 84% seen once. Source: peripheral blood, taken 28 days after the second AZD1222 dose. The receptors come from an adult who received the AZD1222 COVID-19 vaccine.

This sequence joins TRBV29-1 and TRBJ2-3; no clear D. CDR1 is SQVTM, CDR2 ANQGSEA, per germline. V shed 3 bases and J shed 0 bases, with 7 bases lying between them. The CDR3 spans 13 residues. CDR3: CSVDYDSTDTQYF. CDR3 DNA sequence: TGCAGCGTTGATTACGACAGCACAGATACGCAGTATTTT.

This chain connects TRBV10-3 to TRBJ1-1; D is unclear. Per the germline V gene, CDR1 is ENHRY and CDR2 is SYGVKD. Trimming left V 2 bases short and J 7 bases short, with 5 bases between. The CDR3 sequence is 11 residues long. The CDR3 bases are TGTGCCATCAGTGAGGACGGTGAAGCTTTCTTT. Residues: CAISEDGEAFF.

The V call is TRBV5-4, the J call TRBJ1-2, with D perhaps matching TRBD1 (6 bases). Germline loops: CDR1 SGHNT, CDR2 YYREEE (reference sequence). Trimming took 0 bases from V and 8 from J, leaving 17 bases between them. There are 15 residues in the CDR3. This CDR3 is CASSLVDSEPGGYTF. CDR3 bases: TGTGCCAGCAGCTTGGTGGACAGCGAACCGGGGGGCTACACCTTC. Supplemented by reference TRBV5-4 and TRBJ1-2, the full variable domain reads ETGVTQSPTHLIKTRGQQVTLRCSSQSGHNTVSWYQQALGQGPQFIFQYYREEENGRGNFPPRFSGLQFPNYSSELNVNALELDDSALYLCASSLVDSEPGGYTFGSGTRLTVV.

With regard to this clone: Sequence at one end of the junction differs from germline and may be a read error. The chain carries TRBV27 and TRBJ2-7, with D perhaps matching TRBD1 (6 bases). Germline-derived CDR1 and CDR2 are MNHEY and SMNVEV (reference sequence). The CDR3 spans 13 residues. CDR3 residues: CASSWTASHEQYF. CDR3 coding DNA: TGTGCCAGCAGTTGGACAGCCTCCCACGAGCAGTACTTC.

In its sample, this clone was seen a few times. The J gene is TRBJ2-7, the V gene TRBV2, with 8 bases matching TRBD1. The CDR3 has 13 amino acids. J was trimmed by 6 bases and V by 3 bases; bases with no gene match: 4. Germline CDR1 is SNHLY and CDR2 is FYNNEI. CDR3 sequence: CASSDRQGFEQYF. DNA of the CDR3: TGTGCCAGCAGTGACAGACAGGGGTTCGAGCAGTACTTC.

V gene TRBV6-5 combines with J gene TRBJ1-5; 8 bases are shared with TRBD1. Losses at the gene ends were 8 bases for V and 4 bases for J; bases not matched to a gene: 4. From germline, CDR1 is MNHEY and CDR2 SVGAGI. The CDR3 is 13 residues long. CDR3 in DNA: TGTGCCAGCCACTGGACAGGGAATCAGCCCCAGCATTTT. This sequence encodes CASHWTGNQPQHF.

V and J are TRBV3-1 (or the pseudogene TRBV3-2) and TRBJ2-7, with 7 bases that match TRBD2. Germline V gene sequence: CDR1 LGHDT, CDR2 YNNKEL (reference sequence). CDR3 length: 15 residues. Unmatched junction bases numbered 9, after V lost 0 bases and J lost 7 bases. CDR3 DNA: TGTGCCAGCAGCCAAGATGGGGGAGGGGATGGGGAGCAGTACTTC. Its protein is CASSQDGGGDGEQYF.

V and J are TRBV7-3 and TRBJ1-1; D gene uncertain. The CDR3 consists of 14 residues. V gave up 3 bases and J gave up 5 bases, with 13 bases separating them. CDR1 and CDR2 (germline): SGHTA, FQGTGA. The CDR3 region is CASSFYGPGTEAFF. The CDR3 nucleotides are TGTGCCAGCAGCTTTTATGGGCCGGGAACTGAAGCTTTCTTT.